This paragraph covers one T cell receptor beta chain sequence. As yet, its antigen is unknown. The sample is drawn from a study of memory CD4+ T cells and cytomegalovirus serostatus. The wider study: Of the healthy Belgian adults, several were CMV seropositive and about 24 seronegative. General study findings and limits: About 40% of the roughly 150 known CMV-associated TCRbeta sequences appeared in CD4+ memory.

V lost 0 bases, J lost 2 bases, and 12 bases lay in between. The CDR3 covers 16 residues. CDR1 and CDR2 from the germline V gene are MRHNA and SNTAGT. TCRdb's table, derived via immunoSEQ multiplex PCR, lists solely in-frame clones and lacks some. The sample lists around 63,000 clones, 60% to 85% occurring once. Single viable CD3+CD4+CD8-CD45RO+ cells were sorted as the memory CD4+ T cells. CMV serostatus came from serum IgG against pp150, pp28, p38, p52. Positive selection with CD4 microbeads enriched total CD4+ T cells. The sequenced sample was memory CD4+ T cells from blood. The V and J genes are TRBV6-4 and TRBJ2-3; D not certain. This clonotype was sampled from an adult in good health and CMV-seropositive. Here the CDR3 reads CASSDSYGGYTDTQYF. The CDR3 coding sequence is TGTGCCAGCAGTGACTCCTACGGCGGATACACAGATACGCAGTATTTT.